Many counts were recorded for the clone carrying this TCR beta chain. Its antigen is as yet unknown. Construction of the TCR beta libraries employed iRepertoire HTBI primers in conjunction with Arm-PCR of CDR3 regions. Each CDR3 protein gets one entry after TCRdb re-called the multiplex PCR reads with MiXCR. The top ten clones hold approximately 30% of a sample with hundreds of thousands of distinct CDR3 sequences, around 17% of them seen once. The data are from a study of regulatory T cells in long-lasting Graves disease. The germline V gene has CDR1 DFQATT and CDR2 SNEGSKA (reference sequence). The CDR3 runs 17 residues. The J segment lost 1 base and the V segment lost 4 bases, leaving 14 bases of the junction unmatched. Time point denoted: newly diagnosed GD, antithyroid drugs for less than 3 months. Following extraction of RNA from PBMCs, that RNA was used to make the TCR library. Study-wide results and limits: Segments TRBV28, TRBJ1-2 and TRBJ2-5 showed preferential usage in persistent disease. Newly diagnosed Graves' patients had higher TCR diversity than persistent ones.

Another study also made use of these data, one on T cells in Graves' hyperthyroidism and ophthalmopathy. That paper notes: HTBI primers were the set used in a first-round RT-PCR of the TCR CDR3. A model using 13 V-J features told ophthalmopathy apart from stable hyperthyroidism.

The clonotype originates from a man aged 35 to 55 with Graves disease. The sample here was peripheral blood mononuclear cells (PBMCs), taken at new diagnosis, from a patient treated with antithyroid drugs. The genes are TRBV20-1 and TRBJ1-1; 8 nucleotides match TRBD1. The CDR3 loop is CSATGQGANLWNTEAFF. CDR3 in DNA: TGCAGTGCTACGGGCCAGGGGGCGAATTTGTGGAACACTGAAGCTTTCTTT.